This T cell receptor (beta chain) is from a study of T cell responses to AZD1222 COVID-19 vaccine. Study-wide findings and caveats: Seropositive AZD1222 recipients at baseline numbered only five to seven. Without day 14 samples, only post-peak T cell repertoires were studied.

Trimming left V 0 bases short and J 1 base short, with 7 bases between. This CDR3 is 15 amino acids long. CDR1 is LGHNA, CDR2 YSLEER, per germline. Notes on this clone: Antigen unknown.

TCRdb keeps only in-frame clones here, not all; method: immunoSEQ multiplex PCR. This repertoire shows more than 100,000 clones, approximately 90% found once; its top ten account for about 4.9%. The rearrangement links TRBV4-3 to TRBJ1-5, with D uncertain. This material consisted of peripheral blood, taken on day 0 of AZD1222 vaccination. The TCR originated in an adult in good health. Here the CDR3 DNA reads TGCGCCAGCAGCCAAGATACGGGGAGCAATCAGCCCCAGCATTTT. Protein product: CASSQDTGSNQPQHF.